This T cell receptor beta chain was captured by sequencing in a study of T cell repertoires in cytomegalovirus infection. TCRdb reprocessed the reads via MiXCR and lists one record per CDR3 protein. The profile shows about 500,000 distinct CDR3 sequences, about 33% of them singletons. This clonotype was seen many times. The antigen is undetermined. CDR1 SGHTA and CDR2 FQGNSA come from the germline V gene. CDR3 size: 15 residues. V shed 5 bases, J shed 4 bases, and the junction held 4 bases outside the gene matches. V gene TRBV7-2 combines with J gene TRBJ2-1; TRBD2 aligns across 11 bases. The TCR originated in a human donor in good health (CMV status not recorded). Some clones in this sample may be carry-over from other donors' samples. The material was cultured PBMCs, obtained from culture after CMV antigen stimulation. The CDR3 DNA reads TGTGCCAGCAGCGTGGGACTAGCGGATTACAATGAGCAGTTCTTC. Its translation is CASSVGLADYNEQFF.